This T cell receptor (beta chain) appears in the sequencing data of a study of shared T cell receptors in the human thymus. Measured with immunoSEQ multiplex PCR; TCRdb has only the in-frame clones, and not every one. The profile shows under 450,000 clones, around 95% of them singletons. This CDR3 contains 17 residues. The V end lost 2 bases, the J end lost 0 bases, and 14 bases lay between the germline ends. The germline V gene has CDR1 MDHEN and CDR2 SYDVKM. The gene calls are TRBV28 and TRBJ1-5; D unclear. The sample consisted of thymocytes. The sequence came from a human donor. This chain's CDR3 is CASSLVRIYYSNQPQHF. Here the CDR3 DNA reads TGTGCCAGCAGTTTAGTTCGTATATACTATAGCAATCAGCCCCAGCATTTT.